The 7 T cell receptor beta chains below were found in one sample sequenced in a study of cytomegalovirus exposure and HLA in healthy donors. The PCR had 60 Vbeta and 13 Jbeta primers. Clones were sequenced by immunoSEQ multiplex PCR, and TCRdb holds only the in-frame ones, with some missing. The sample lists more than 95,000 clones; roughly 85% were seen once. Sequenced sample: PBMCs. The receptor source for this set is a man aged 60 to 75 in good health and CMV-seropositive.

V gene TRBV18 combines with J gene TRBJ1-6; 9 bases are shared with TRBD1. This CDR3 has 15 amino acids. V lost 3 bases, J lost 9 bases, and 6 bases stayed unmatched. Germline loops: CDR1 KGHSH, CDR2 LQKENI. This CDR3 is CASSPGQGRSSPLHF. CDR3 nucleotides: TGTGCCAGCTCACCGGGACAGGGTCGGAGTTCACCCCTCCACTTT.

The V call is TRBV6-1, the J call TRBJ1-2; TRBD1 is a possible D gene (5 bases). The CDR3 runs to 15 residues. V was pared by 6 bases and J by 3 bases, with 17 bases between. Germline V gene data show CDR1 as MNHNS and CDR2 as SASEGT. The CDR3 reads CASSQLRGTHYGYTF. The CDR3 nucleotides are TGTGCCAGCAGCCAGCTACGCGGGACTCACTATGGCTACACCTTC.

This chain uses TRBV25-1 with TRBJ2-6; TRBD2 is a possible D gene (6 bases). Germline V lookup: CDR1 MGHDK, CDR2 SYGVNS. V was clipped by 3 bases and J by 3 bases, with 18 bases between them. This CDR3 is 18 amino acids long. The CDR3 loop is CASSEFRQDGGGANVLTF. CDR3 coding DNA: TGTGCCAGCAGTGAGTTCCGGCAGGACGGGGGTGGGGCCAACGTCCTGACTTTC.

This clone was detected only a few times. The rearrangement links TRBV6-5 to TRBJ1-5; TRBD1 matches 9 bases. V shed 6 bases, J shed 4 bases, and the junction held 4 bases outside the gene matches. Germline lookup yields CDR1 MNHEY and CDR2 SVGAGI. This CDR3 has 14 amino acids. The CDR3 DNA reads TGTGCCAGCAGCCCGACAGGGGGAAATCAGCCCCAGCATTTT. This gives the protein CASSPTGGNQPQHF.

The rearrangement joins TRBV4-2 to TRBJ2-1, with 16 bases lining up with TRBD2. V lost 4 bases, J lost 7 bases, and 10 bases stayed unmatched. Germline CDR1 is LGHNA and CDR2 is YNFKEQ. The CDR3 spans 18 residues. The CDR3 protein is CASSPGTGTSGGANEQFF. CDR3 nucleotides: TGTGCCAGCAGCCCAGGGACAGGGACTAGCGGGGGGGCGAATGAGCAGTTCTTC.

This clone has just one count. The chain recombines TRBV19 with TRBJ2-3, with TRBD2 identical over 8 bases. This CDR3 has 14 amino acids. CDR1 and CDR2 from the germline V gene are LNHDA and SQIVND (reference sequence). Trimming took 2 bases from V and 6 from J; bases not matched to a gene: 4. The chain's CDR3 is CASSIPSGGDTQYF. The DNA of the CDR3 is TGTGCCAGTAGTATACCGAGCGGGGGCGATACGCAGTATTTT.

The CDR3 bases are TGCGCCAGCAGCTTGCCCCCCGGACAGGGCTACGAGCAGTACTTC. Translation gives CASSLPPGQGYEQYF. The chain recombines TRBV5-1 with TRBJ2-7; TRBD1 matches at 8 bases. With V trimmed by 1 base and J by 3 bases, 6 bases remained unmatched. This CDR3 contains 15 residues. The germline V gene encodes CDR1 SGHRS and CDR2 YFSETQ. The variable domain in full, with the rest retrieved from reference TRBV5-1 and TRBJ2-7, is KAGVTQTPRYLIKTRGQQVTLSCSPISGHRSVSWYQQTPGQGLQFLFEYFSETQRNKGNFPGRFSGRQFSNSRSEMNVSTLELGDSALYLCASSLPPGQGYEQYFGPGTRLTVT.